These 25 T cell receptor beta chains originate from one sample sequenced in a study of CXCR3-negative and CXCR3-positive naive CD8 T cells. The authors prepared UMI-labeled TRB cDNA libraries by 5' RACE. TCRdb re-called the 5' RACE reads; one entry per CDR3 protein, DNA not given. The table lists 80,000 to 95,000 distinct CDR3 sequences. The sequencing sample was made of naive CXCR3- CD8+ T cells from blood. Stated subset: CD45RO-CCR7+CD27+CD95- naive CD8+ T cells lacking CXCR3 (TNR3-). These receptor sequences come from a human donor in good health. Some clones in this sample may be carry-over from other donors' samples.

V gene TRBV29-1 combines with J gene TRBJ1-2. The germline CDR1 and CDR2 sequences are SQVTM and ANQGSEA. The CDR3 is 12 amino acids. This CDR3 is CSVEGRGGGYTF.

The CDR3 reads CSGEGGGELFF. The chain links TRBV29-1 to TRBJ2-2. This CDR3 comprises 11 residues. CDR1 and CDR2 from the germline V gene are SQVTM and ANQGSEA.

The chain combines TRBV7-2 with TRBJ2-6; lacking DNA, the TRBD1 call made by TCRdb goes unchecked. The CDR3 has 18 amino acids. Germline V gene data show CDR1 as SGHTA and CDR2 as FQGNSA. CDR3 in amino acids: CASSSGQGATSGANVLTF. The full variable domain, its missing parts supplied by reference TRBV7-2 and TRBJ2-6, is GAGVSQSPSNKVTEKGKDVELRCDPISGHTALYWYRQSLGQGLEFLIYFQGNSAPDKSGLPSDRFSAERTGGSVSTLTIQRTQQEDSAVYLCASSSGQGATSGANVLTFGAGSRLTVL.

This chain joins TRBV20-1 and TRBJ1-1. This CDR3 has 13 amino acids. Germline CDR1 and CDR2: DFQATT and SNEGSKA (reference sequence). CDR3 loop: CSARTTRVTEAFF.

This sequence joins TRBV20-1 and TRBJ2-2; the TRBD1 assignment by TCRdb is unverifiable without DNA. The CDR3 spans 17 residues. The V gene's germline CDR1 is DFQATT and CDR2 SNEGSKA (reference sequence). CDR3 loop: CSAFTTGTGVVTGELFF.

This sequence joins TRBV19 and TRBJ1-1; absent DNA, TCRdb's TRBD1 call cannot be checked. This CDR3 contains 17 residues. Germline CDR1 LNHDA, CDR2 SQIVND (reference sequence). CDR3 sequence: CASSPSQADRENTEAFF.

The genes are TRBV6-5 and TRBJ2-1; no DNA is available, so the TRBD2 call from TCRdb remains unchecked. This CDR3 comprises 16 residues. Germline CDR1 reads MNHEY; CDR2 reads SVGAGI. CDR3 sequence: CASSPLVGGDYNEQFF.

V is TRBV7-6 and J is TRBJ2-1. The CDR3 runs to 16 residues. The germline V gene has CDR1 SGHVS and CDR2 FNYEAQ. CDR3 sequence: CASSFYGSGSSNEQFF. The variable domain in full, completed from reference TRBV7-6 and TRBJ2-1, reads GAGVSQSPRYKVTKRGQDVALRCDPISGHVSLYWYRQALGQGPEFLTYFNYEAQQDKSGLPNDRFSAERPEGSISTLTIQRTEQRDSAMYRCASSFYGSGSSNEQFFGPGTRLTVL.

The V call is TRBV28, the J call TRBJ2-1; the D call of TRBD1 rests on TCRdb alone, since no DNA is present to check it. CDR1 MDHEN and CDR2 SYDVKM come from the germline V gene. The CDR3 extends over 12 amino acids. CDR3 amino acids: CASSPPQGEQFF.

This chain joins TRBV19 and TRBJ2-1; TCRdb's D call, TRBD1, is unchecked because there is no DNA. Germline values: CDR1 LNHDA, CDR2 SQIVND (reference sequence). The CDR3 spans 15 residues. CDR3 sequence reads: CASSITGGSYNEQFF.

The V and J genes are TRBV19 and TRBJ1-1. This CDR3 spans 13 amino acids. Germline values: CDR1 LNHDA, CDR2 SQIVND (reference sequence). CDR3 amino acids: CASSIFGNTEAFF.

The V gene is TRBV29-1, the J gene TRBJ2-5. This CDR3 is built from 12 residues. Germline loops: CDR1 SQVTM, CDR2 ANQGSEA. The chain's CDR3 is CSVVTLQETQYF.

CDR3 residues: CASSSGTSDNEQFF. The chain joins TRBV7-3 to TRBJ2-1; TCRdb returns TRBD2, unconfirmable since there is no DNA. The CDR3 has 14 residues. The germline V gene has CDR1 SGHTA and CDR2 FQGTGA.

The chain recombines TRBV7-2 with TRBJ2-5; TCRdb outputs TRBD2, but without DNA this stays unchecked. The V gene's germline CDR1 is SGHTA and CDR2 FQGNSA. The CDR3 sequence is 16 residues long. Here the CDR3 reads CASSLVPGLAAETQYF.

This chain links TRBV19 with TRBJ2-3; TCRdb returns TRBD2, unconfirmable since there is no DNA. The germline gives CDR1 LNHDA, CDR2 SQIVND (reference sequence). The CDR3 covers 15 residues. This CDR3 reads CASSIASGRTDTQYF.

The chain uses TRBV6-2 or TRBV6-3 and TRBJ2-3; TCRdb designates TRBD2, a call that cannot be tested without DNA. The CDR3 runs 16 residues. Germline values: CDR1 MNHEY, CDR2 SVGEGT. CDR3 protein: CASSPPGLADADTQYF.

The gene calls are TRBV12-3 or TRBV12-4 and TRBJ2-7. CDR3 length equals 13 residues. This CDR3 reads CASSSSDPYEQYF.

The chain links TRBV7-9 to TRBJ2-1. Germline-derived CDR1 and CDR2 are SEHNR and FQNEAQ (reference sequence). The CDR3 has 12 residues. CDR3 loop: CASSLGMNEQFF.

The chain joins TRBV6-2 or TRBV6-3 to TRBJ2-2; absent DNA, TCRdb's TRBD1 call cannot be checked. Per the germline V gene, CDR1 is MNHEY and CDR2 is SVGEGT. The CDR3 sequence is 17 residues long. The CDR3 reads CASSYSPMTENTGELFF.

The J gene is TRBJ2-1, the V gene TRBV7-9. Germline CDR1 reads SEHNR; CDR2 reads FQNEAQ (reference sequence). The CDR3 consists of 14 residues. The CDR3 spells CASSLAWGYNEQFF.

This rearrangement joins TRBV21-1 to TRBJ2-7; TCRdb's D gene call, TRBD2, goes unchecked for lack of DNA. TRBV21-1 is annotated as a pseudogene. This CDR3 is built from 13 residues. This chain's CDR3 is CASSTRLPYEQYF.

CDR3 region: CASSLQGIGDTQYF. This chain connects TRBV7-3 to TRBJ2-3. This CDR3 contains 14 residues. Looked up from germline, CDR1 is SGHTA and CDR2 is FQGTGA.

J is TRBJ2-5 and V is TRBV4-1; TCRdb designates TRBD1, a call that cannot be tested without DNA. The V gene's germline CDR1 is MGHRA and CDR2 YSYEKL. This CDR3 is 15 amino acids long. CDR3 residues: CASSPGDWAEETQYF.

CDR3 region: CASRYRTTSGAQHF. This rearrangement joins TRBV28 to TRBJ1-5. Germline CDR1 is MDHEN and CDR2 is SYDVKM. The CDR3 is made up of 14 amino acids.

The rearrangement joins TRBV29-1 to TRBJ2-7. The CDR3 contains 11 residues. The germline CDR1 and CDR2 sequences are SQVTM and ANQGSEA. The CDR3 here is CSVELAYEQYF.